Sequencing of this TCR beta chain was carried out in a study of cytomegalovirus exposure and HLA in healthy donors. About the study: The study placed 70% to 85% of its 350 to 400 genotyped donors in the Caucasian-associated ancestry cluster.

Study outcomes and limitations: In all likelihood, a cluster of highly shared sequence variants was a sequencing artifact. Reportedly, a later analysis found an Asian-associated ancestry cluster had fewer N-insertions than the roughly 700-donor mean. Further analysis was carried out later, and it showed several of the most significant clusters appearing linked to common viral pathogens.

In this sample, this clone turned up a few times. Its antigen is still unknown. The PCR contained 60 Vbeta and 13 Jbeta primers. Sequencing used immunoSEQ multiplex PCR; TCRdb keeps in-frame clones, though not all of them. The sample shows 160,000 or so clones, almost 80% of them seen only once. Germline V gene sequence: CDR1 SGHTA, CDR2 FQGNSA. This CDR3 is 13 amino acids long. Trimming pared 1 base from V and 4 bases from J, leaving 7 bases between. This chain joins TRBV7-2 and TRBJ1-2; D is ambiguous. Material for sequencing was PBMCs. The clonotype was recovered from a man in his forties in good health and CMV-seropositive. The CDR3 DNA is TGTGCCAGCAGCTTAGACGGTGTCTATGGCTACACCTTC. Its protein is CASSLDGVYGYTF.